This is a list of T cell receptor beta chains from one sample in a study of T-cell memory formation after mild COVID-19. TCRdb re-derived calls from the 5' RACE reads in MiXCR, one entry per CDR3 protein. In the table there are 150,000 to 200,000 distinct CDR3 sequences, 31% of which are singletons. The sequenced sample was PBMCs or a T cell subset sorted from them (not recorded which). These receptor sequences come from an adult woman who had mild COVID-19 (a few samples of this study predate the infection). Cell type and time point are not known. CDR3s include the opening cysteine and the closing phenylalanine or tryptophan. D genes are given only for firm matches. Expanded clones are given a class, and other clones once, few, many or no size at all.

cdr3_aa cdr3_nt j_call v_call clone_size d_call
CASSLFAGASGELFF TGTGCCAGCAGTTTATTCGCGGGGGCGAGCGGGGAGCTGTTTTTT TRBJ2-2 TRBV12-3/TRBV12-4 - -
CSARVLGEFAYEQYF TGCAGTGCTAGAGTCCTTGGAGAATTTGCCTACGAGCAGTACTTC TRBJ2-7 TRBV20-1 once -
CAWSAEGRANSPLHF TGTGCCTGGAGTGCCGAGGGGAGGGCTAATTCACCCCTCCACTTT TRBJ1-6 TRBV30 - -
CASRIGGHDGTEAFF TGCGCCAGCAGGATCGGGGGGCACGATGGGACTGAAGCTTTCTTT TRBJ1-1 TRBV5-1 - -
CASSRTTPRPTDEQYF TGCGCCAGCAGCCGGACTACCCCTAGGCCTACGGATGAGCAGTACTTC TRBJ2-7 TRBV5-1 many -
CASSPQGGPTYEQYF TGTGCCAGCAGCCCCCAGGGAGGCCCCACCTACGAGCAGTACTTC TRBJ2-7 TRBV11-2 - -
CASSQDANYGYTF TGTGCCAGCAGCCAGGACGCTAACTATGGCTACACCTTC TRBJ1-2 TRBV7-9 - -
CSARPGAGGAVPGELFF TGCAGTGCTAGACCTGGGGCCGGGGGGGCCGTTCCCGGGGAGCTGTTTTTT TRBJ2-2 TRBV20-1 - TRBD2
CASRLDRLNTEAFF TGTGCCAGCAGGTTGGATAGGCTGAACACTGAAGCTTTCTTT TRBJ1-1 TRBV6-6 few -
CASTEAGEGSTDTQYF TGTGCCAGCACCGAAGCGGGGGAGGGAAGCACAGATACGCAGTATTTT TRBJ2-3 TRBV25-1 - TRBD2
CASSFETGESEQYF TGCGCCAGCAGCTTTGAGACAGGGGAATCCGAGCAGTACTTC TRBJ2-7 TRBV5-1 - TRBD1
CASSFPGLPFEQFF TGTGCCAGCAGCTTCCCGGGACTTCCCTTTGAGCAGTTCTTC TRBJ2-1 TRBV6-2/TRBV6-3 - -
CATSHPRGQGLDTQYF TGTGCCACCAGTCATCCACGGGGACAGGGACTAGATACGCAGTATTTT TRBJ2-3 TRBV15 - TRBD1
CASSLSGPGMWYSNQPQHF TGTGCCAGCAGTTTATCTGGACCAGGGATGTGGTATAGCAATCAGCCCCAGCATTTT TRBJ1-5 TRBV27 - -
CASSPRQGGYTEAFF TGTGCCAGCAGCCCCCGCCAGGGCGGGTACACTGAAGCTTTCTTT TRBJ1-1 TRBV7-2 few -
CASSLGQGSPYEQYF TGTGCCAGCAGCTTGGGACAGGGGTCACCCTACGAGCAGTACTTC TRBJ2-7 TRBV5-5 - TRBD1
CSARTDSYNEQFF TGCAGTGCGAGGACGGATTCCTACAATGAGCAGTTCTTC TRBJ2-1 TRBV20-1 many -
CASSLTPVDTQYF TGTGCCAGCAGTCTAACCCCGGTGGATACGCAGTATTTT TRBJ2-3 TRBV9 - -
CASSTDRARAQHF TGTGCCAGCAGTACAGACAGGGCGAGGGCCCAGCATTTT TRBJ1-5 TRBV27 - TRBD1
CASTPSSYEQYF TGTGCCAGCACCCCGAGCTCCTACGAGCAGTACTTC TRBJ2-7 TRBV28 - -
CASSVREYYGYTF TGTGCCAGCAGCGTACGGGAATACTATGGCTACACCTTC TRBJ1-2 TRBV9 few -
CASSLAGVLDEQYF TGTGCCAGCAGCTTAGCCGGGGTTTTGGACGAGCAGTACTTC TRBJ2-7 TRBV7-9 - -
CASSPYVLTGREAFF TGTGCCAGCAGCCCCTACGTGCTTACAGGGCGGGAAGCTTTCTTT TRBJ1-1 TRBV7-9 few -
CASSFDPTAREATNEKLFF TGTGCCAGCAGTTTCGACCCCACCGCCCGAGAAGCAACTAATGAAAAACTGTTTTTT TRBJ1-4 TRBV7-9 - -
CSVDVLSRGRRGGYTF TGCAGCGTCGATGTTTTATCCAGGGGGCGCCGGGGAGGCTACACCTTC TRBJ1-2 TRBV29-1 - TRBD1
CASSYRGGQPQHF TGTGCCAGCAGTTACAGGGGGGGTCAGCCCCAGCATTTT TRBJ1-5 TRBV6-5 - -
CASSWTYEQYF TGTGCCAGCAGTTGGACCTACGAGCAGTACTTC TRBJ2-7 TRBV12-3/TRBV12-4 few -
CASSLGGLDTEAFF TGCGCCAGCAGCTTGGGAGGGCTGGACACTGAAGCTTTCTTT TRBJ1-1 TRBV5-1 - -
CASSQSMGINEQFF TGTGCCAGCAGCCAGAGCATGGGGATCAATGAGCAGTTCTTC TRBJ2-1 TRBV7-9 once -
CSARDLRSAISGNTIYF TGCAGTGCTAGAGATCTCCGCTCGGCTATCTCTGGAAACACCATATATTTT TRBJ1-3 TRBV20-1 - -
CASSFYTDTQYF TGTGCCAGCAGCTTTTACACAGATACGCAGTATTTT TRBJ2-3 TRBV7-2 - -
CASSLSLTSYNEQFF TGTGCCAGCAGCTTATCCCTAACCTCCTACAATGAGCAGTTCTTC TRBJ2-1 TRBV7-9 - -
CASSQDSTTDTQYF TGTGCCAGCAGCCAAGATAGTACGACAGATACGCAGTATTTT TRBJ2-3 TRBV3-1 few -
CASSLLGTAPNEKLFF TGTGCCAGCAGCTTACTCGGGACAGCACCTAATGAAAAACTGTTTTTT TRBJ1-4 TRBV7-9 - TRBD1
CASSLGGGAGETQYF TGTGCCAGCAGCTTGGGGGGCGGAGCTGGGGAGACCCAGTACTTC TRBJ2-5 TRBV7-3 many -
CASSFRILNEAFF TGTGCCAGCAGCTTCCGAATCCTCAATGAAGCTTTCTTT TRBJ1-1 TRBV7-2 - -
CSARAETNYGYTF TGCAGTGCTAGAGCGGAGACTAACTATGGCTACACCTTC TRBJ1-2 TRBV20-1 - -
CASRTGGNYEQYF TGTGCCAGCAGGACAGGGGGAAACTACGAGCAGTACTTC TRBJ2-7 TRBV12-3/TRBV12-4 few TRBD1
CSGYGYTGELFF TGCAGCGGATACGGATACACCGGGGAGCTGTTTTTT TRBJ2-2 TRBV29-1 few -
CASSSLTSPYEQYF TGTGCCAGCAGCTCTCTGACAAGCCCCTACGAGCAGTACTTC TRBJ2-7 TRBV7-9 - -
CASSTDRAMNTGELFF TGTGCCAGCAGCACGGACAGGGCCATGAACACCGGGGAGCTGTTTTTT TRBJ2-2 TRBV7-3 - TRBD1
CASSSERGGANVLTF TGTGCCAGCAGCTCAGAGCGAGGGGGGGCCAACGTCCTGACTTTC TRBJ2-6 TRBV11-3 - -
CSARAGPSNTGELFF TGCAGTGCTAGAGCGGGACCGAGCAACACCGGGGAGCTGTTTTTT TRBJ2-2 TRBV20-1 few -
CASSQDTRQGAGELFF TGCGCCAGCAGCCAAGATACGAGACAGGGGGCGGGGGAGCTGTTTTTT TRBJ2-2 TRBV4-1 few TRBD1
CASSLVVLGTEAFF TGTGCCAGCAGCTTAGTAGTTCTCGGCACTGAAGCTTTCTTT TRBJ1-1 TRBV7-8 - -
CASRVEEPYNSPLHF TGTGCCAGCAGGGTTGAAGAACCTTATAATTCACCCCTCCACTTT TRBJ1-6 TRBV12-3/TRBV12-4 few -
CASSRDRGGSPLHF TGTGCCAGTAGCAGGGACCGTGGTGGATCACCCCTCCACTTT TRBJ1-6 TRBV19 - -
CSVAGGWREEGDTQYF TGCAGCGTTGCAGGGGGGTGGAGGGAGGAAGGAGATACGCAGTATTTT TRBJ2-3 TRBV29-1 - -
CASSLNRDTEAFF TGTGCCAGCAGCTTGAACAGGGACACTGAAGCTTTCTTT TRBJ1-1 TRBV5-6 once -